Listed below are T cell receptor beta chains from one sample, sequenced in a study of spatial heterogeneity in lung cancer. TCRdb re-called the 5' RACE reads with MiXCR, one entry per CDR3 protein. The sample includes some 70,000 distinct CDR3 sequences, roughly 14% of them seen just once. Material: PBMCs, obtained at surgery. These receptors were collected from a male donor with early-stage non-small cell lung cancer. The CDR3 runs from the conserved cysteine through the conserved F or W. A D gene is named only where the DNA matches it firmly. Size is stated for part of the rows, as once, few or many counts, or as a class when the clone is expanded.

CDR3	DNA	V	J	size	D
CASSQDQGSGISLYF	TGCGCCAGCAGCCAAGATCAAGGTAGCGGGATAAGTCTGTACTTC	TRBV4-3	TRBJ2-7	few	TRBD2
CASSRWTSGIDEQYF	TGTGCCAGCAGTCGCTGGACTAGCGGGATCGACGAGCAGTACTTC	TRBV27	TRBJ2-7	-	TRBD2
CASSFPDGNTGELFF	TGTGCCAGCAGCTTCCCGGACGGGAACACCGGGGAGCTGTTTTTT	TRBV7-6	TRBJ2-2	-	-
CASSSRGAGELFF	TGTGCCAGTAGTAGCAGGGGCGCCGGGGAGCTGTTTTTT	TRBV19	TRBJ2-2	many	-
CAISERGVANYGYTF	TGTGCCATCAGTGAGCGGGGGGTAGCTAACTATGGCTACACCTTC	TRBV10-3	TRBJ1-2	-	-
CASTPTYNSPLHF	TGCGCCAGCACCCCGACATATAATTCACCCCTCCACTTT	TRBV4-1	TRBJ1-6	-	-
CAISPVWDSSYEQYF	TGTGCCATCAGCCCAGTTTGGGACAGCTCCTACGAGCAGTACTTC	TRBV10-3	TRBJ2-7	many	TRBD1
CASKPGSLTYEQYF	TGTGCCAGCAAGCCGGGATCCCTAACCTACGAGCAGTACTTC	TRBV27	TRBJ2-7	many	-
CASSPSGRAYEQYF	TGTGCCAGCTCACCCAGCGGGCGAGCCTACGAGCAGTACTTC	TRBV18	TRBJ2-7	-	-
CASSFTGLETQYF	TGTGCCAGCAGCTTCACAGGGTTAGAGACCCAGTACTTC	TRBV7-9	TRBJ2-5	-	-
CASRMTGNYNEQFF	TGCGCCAGCAGGATGACGGGGAACTACAATGAGCAGTTCTTC	TRBV5-1	TRBJ2-1	few	-
CASSLQGSQETQYF	TGTGCCAGCAGCCTACAGGGTTCACAAGAGACCCAGTACTTC	TRBV7-3	TRBJ2-5	many	-
CASSLDQGPEYMEQYF	TGTGCCAGCAGCTTGGACCAGGGCCCAGAATATATGGAGCAGTACTTC	TRBV5-6	TRBJ2-7	-	-
CASSLVGGNEQFF	TGTGCCAGCAGCCTTGTAGGGGGCAATGAGCAGTTCTTC	TRBV5-6	TRBJ2-1	-	-
CASSFKPSSYNSPLHF	TGTGCCAGCAGCTTTAAACCCAGCTCCTATAATTCACCCCTCCACTTT	TRBV5-5	TRBJ1-6	-	-
CASSHSGGRSHEQFF	TGTGCCAGCAGCCACAGTGGCGGGAGGTCCCATGAGCAGTTCTTC	TRBV6-5	TRBJ2-1	-	TRBD2
CASSRDRGTGELFF	TGTGCCAGCAGCCGGGACAGGGGGACCGGGGAGCTGTTTTTT	TRBV5-8	TRBJ2-2	many	TRBD1
CASREKGARGSYEQYF	TGTGCCAGCAGAGAGAAGGGGGCGCGGGGGTCCTACGAGCAGTACTTC	TRBV5-6	TRBJ2-7	few	-
CASSPLSDRGADTEAFF	TGTGCCAGCTCACCACTTTCCGACAGGGGCGCGGACACTGAAGCTTTCTTT	TRBV18	TRBJ1-1	few	TRBD1
CASSDVGSWTTNEKLFF	TGTGCCAGCAGTGACGTAGGGAGCTGGACGACTAATGAAAAACTGTTTTTT	TRBV6-6	TRBJ1-4	many	-
CASSSPLEAFF	TGTGCCAGCAGCTCGCCCCTTGAAGCTTTCTTT	TRBV7-9	TRBJ1-1	-	-
CASSLGGGEQYF	TGTGCCAGCAGCTTGGGAGGAGGCGAGCAGTACTTC	TRBV5-6	TRBJ2-7	many	-
CAWTVGAESSPLHF	TGTGCCTGGACGGTCGGGGCAGAATCGTCACCCCTCCACTTT	TRBV30	TRBJ1-6	many	-
CASSSYGTGSYEQYF	TGTGCCAGCAGCTCCTATGGGACAGGCTCCTACGAGCAGTACTTC	TRBV7-2	TRBJ2-7	-	TRBD1
CASSRGRKEKLFF	TGTGCCAGCAGCCGGGGTAGGAAGGAAAAACTGTTTTTT	TRBV7-8	TRBJ1-4	-	-
CATTPTGDTGELFF	TGTGCCACCACCCCGACAGGGGACACCGGGGAGCTGTTTTTT	TRBV15	TRBJ2-2	-	TRBD1
CASSYRGAGTGELFF	TGTGCCAGCAGTTACCGGGGGGCAGGCACCGGGGAGCTGTTTTTT	TRBV6-5	TRBJ2-2	few	-
CSAINAGTADYEQYF	TGCAGTGCTATTAATGCCGGGACAGCGGACTACGAGCAGTACTTC	TRBV20-1	TRBJ2-7	few	TRBD1
CASSQDRVAANEKLFF	TGTGCCAGCAGCCAAGACAGGGTGGCGGCTAATGAAAAACTGTTTTTT	TRBV12-3/TRBV12-4	TRBJ1-4	few	TRBD1
CSARDRPNSPLHF	TGCAGTGCTAGAGACCGACCGAATTCACCCCTCCACTTT	TRBV20-1	TRBJ1-6	few	-
CASRRSSRPAGELFF	TGTGCCAGCAGGCGTAGCAGTAGGCCCGCCGGGGAGCTGTTTTTT	TRBV12-3/TRBV12-4	TRBJ2-2	-	-
CASSPGAPNTGELFF	TGTGCCAGCAGCCCAGGGGCCCCGAACACCGGGGAGCTGTTTTTT	TRBV5-6	TRBJ2-2	many	-
CASSSQWNTEAFF	TGTGCCAGCAGCTCACAGTGGAACACTGAAGCTTTCTTT	TRBV11-2	TRBJ1-1	-	-
CASSSQGAGANVLTF	TGTGCCAGCAGTTCGCAAGGGGCTGGGGCCAACGTCCTGACTTTC	TRBV12-3/TRBV12-4	TRBJ2-6	many	-
CSALLAGGPRYNEQFF	TGCAGTGCCCTACTAGCGGGAGGGCCCCGATACAATGAGCAGTTCTTC	TRBV20-1	TRBJ2-1	-	TRBD2
CAITWAIGDTEAFF	TGTGCCATCACCTGGGCCATAGGGGACACTGAAGCTTTCTTT	TRBV10-3	TRBJ1-1	few	-
CASSLISGEHTQYF	TGTGCCAGCAGCTTAATCTCGGGGGAGCATACGCAGTATTTT	TRBV7-6	TRBJ2-3	-	-
CASRRETEAFF	TGCGCCAGCAGACGGGAAACTGAAGCTTTCTTT	TRBV5-1	TRBJ1-1	few	-
CSASQGLTEAFF	TGCAGTGCTTCCCAGGGGTTAACTGAAGCTTTCTTT	TRBV20-1	TRBJ1-1	few	-
CASSFPLDYEQYF	TGTGCCAGCAGCTTCCCACTAGACTACGAGCAGTACTTC	TRBV13	TRBJ2-7	few	-
CASSLVGAGGPYEQYF	TGTGCCAGCAGCTTAGTCGGGGCGGGAGGCCCCTACGAGCAGTACTTC	TRBV7-2	TRBJ2-7	few	TRBD2
CASSELRTVSHEQFF	TGTGCCAGCAGTGAACTAAGGACAGTCTCTCATGAGCAGTTCTTC	TRBV6-1	TRBJ2-1	-	-